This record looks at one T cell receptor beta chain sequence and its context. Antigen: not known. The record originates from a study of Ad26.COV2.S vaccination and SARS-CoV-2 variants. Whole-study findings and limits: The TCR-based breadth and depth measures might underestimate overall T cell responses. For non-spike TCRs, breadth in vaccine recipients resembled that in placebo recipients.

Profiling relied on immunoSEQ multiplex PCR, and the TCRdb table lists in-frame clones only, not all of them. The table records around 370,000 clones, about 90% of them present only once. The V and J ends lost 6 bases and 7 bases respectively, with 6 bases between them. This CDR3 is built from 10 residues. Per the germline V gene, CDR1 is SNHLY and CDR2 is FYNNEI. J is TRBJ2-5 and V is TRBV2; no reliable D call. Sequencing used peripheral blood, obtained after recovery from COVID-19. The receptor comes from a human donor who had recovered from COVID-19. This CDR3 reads CASSAGTQYF. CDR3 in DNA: TGTGCCAGCAGCGCCGGGACCCAGTACTTC.